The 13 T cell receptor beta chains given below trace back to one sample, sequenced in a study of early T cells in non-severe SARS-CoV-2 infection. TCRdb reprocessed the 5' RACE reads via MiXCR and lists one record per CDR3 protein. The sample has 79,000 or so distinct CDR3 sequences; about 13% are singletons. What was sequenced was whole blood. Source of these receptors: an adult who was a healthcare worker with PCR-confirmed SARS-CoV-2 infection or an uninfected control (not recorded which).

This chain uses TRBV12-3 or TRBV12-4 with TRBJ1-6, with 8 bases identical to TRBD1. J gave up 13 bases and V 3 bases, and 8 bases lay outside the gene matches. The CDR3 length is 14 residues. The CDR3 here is CASSLTGAPLPLHF. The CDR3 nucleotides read TGTGCCAGCAGTTTGACAGGGGCCCCCCTCCCCCTCCACTTT.

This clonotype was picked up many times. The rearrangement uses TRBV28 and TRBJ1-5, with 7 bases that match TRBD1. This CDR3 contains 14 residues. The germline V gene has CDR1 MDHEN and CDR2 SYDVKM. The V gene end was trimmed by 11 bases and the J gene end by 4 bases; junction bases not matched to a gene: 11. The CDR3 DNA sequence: TGTGCCTGCTGCGCCATACAGGGGAATCAGCCCCAGCATTTT. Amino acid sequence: CACCAIQGNQPQHF. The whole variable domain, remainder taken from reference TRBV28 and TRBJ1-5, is DVKVTQSSRYLVKRTGEKVFLECVQDMDHENMFWYRQDPGLGLRLIYFSYDVKMKEKGDIPEGYSVSREKKERFSLILESASTNQTSMYLCACCAIQGNQPQHFGDGTRLSIL.

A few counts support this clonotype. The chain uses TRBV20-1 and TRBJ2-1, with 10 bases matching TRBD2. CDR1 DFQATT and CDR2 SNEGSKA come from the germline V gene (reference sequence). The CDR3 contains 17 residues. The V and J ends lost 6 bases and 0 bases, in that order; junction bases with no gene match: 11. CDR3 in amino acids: CSASASGSGSSYNEQFF. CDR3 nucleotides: TGCAGTGCCTCCGCTAGCGGGAGTGGCTCCTCCTACAATGAGCAGTTCTTC.

The CDR3 coding sequence is TGTGCCAGCAGCCCCCTAGCGGGGGGGCCCTATGAGCAGTTCTTC. It yields the protein CASSPLAGGPYEQFF. The rearrangement uses TRBV11-2 and TRBJ2-1; 12 nucleotides align to TRBD2. After removal of 5 bases from V and 8 bases from J, the junction contained 7 bases not matched to a gene. The CDR3 contains 15 residues. CDR1 and CDR2 from the germline V gene are SGHAT and FQNNGV.

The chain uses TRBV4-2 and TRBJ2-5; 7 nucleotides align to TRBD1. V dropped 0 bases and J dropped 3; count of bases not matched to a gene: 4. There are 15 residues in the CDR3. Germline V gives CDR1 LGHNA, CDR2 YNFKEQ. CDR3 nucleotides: TGTGCCAGCAGCCAAGAGACAGGGATTAAAGAGACCCAGTACTTC. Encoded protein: CASSQETGIKETQYF.

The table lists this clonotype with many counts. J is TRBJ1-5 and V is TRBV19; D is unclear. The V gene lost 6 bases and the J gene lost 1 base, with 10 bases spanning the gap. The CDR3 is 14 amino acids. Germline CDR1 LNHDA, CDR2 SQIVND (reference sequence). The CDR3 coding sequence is TGTGCCAGTAGCCTCTCCCGGAGCAATCAGCCCCAGCATTTT. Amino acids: CASSLSRSNQPQHF.

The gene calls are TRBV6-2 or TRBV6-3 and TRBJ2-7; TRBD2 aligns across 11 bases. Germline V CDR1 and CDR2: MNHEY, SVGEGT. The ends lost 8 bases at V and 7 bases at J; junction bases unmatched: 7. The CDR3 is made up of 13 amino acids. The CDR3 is CASGTSGPGEQYF. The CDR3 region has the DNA TGTGCCAGCGGGACTAGCGGACCGGGGGAGCAGTACTTC.

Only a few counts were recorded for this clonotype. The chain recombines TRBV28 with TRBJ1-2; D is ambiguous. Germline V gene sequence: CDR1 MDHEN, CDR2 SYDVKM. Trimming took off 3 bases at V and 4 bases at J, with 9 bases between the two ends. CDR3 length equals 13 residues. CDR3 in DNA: TGTGCCAGCAGTTTCCACAACTCCTATGGCTACACCTTC. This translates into CASSFHNSYGYTF.

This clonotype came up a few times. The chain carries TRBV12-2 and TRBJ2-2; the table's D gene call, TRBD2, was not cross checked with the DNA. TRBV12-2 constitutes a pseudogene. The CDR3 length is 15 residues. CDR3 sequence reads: CASRFSGPNTGELFF. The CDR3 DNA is TGTGCAAGTCGCTTTAGCGGACCCAACACCGGGGAGCTGTTTTTT.

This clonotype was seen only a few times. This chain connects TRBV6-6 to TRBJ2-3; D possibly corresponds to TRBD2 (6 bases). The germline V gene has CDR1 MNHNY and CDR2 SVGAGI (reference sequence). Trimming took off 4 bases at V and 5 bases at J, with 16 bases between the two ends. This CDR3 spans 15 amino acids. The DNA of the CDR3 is TGTGCCAGCAGTTCAGGACGGGGGAGTGTAGATACGCAGTATTTT. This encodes CASSSGRGSVDTQYF.

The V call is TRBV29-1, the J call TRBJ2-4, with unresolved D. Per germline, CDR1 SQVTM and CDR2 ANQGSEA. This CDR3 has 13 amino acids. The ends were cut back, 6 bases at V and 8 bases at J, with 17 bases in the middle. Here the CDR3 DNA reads TGCAGCGTGATATATGAACCTGTGTACATTCAGTACTTC. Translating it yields CSVIYEPVYIQYF.

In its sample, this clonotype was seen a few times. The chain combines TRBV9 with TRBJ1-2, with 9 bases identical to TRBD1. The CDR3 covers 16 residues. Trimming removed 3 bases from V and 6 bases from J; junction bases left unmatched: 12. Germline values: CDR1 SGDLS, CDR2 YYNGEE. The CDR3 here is CASSEGDRAGRNGYTF. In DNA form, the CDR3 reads TGTGCCAGCAGCGAGGGGGACAGGGCGGGCAGAAATGGCTACACCTTC.

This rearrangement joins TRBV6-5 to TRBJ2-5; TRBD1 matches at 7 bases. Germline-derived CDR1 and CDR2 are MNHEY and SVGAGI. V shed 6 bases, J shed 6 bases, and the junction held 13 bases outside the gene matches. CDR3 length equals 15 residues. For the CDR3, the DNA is TGTGCCAGCAGGAAAACCGACAGGGCGGAGAAGACCCAGTACTTC. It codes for CASRKTDRAEKTQYF.